This T cell receptor beta chain was recorded in a study of blood T cell repertoires in COVID-19. For the study at large: From T cells, B-cell-depleted T cells, or PBMCs came the material, which was cDNA or gDNA.

Trimming at V came to 7 bases and at J to 0 bases, leaving 7 bases not matched to a gene. CDR1 and CDR2 from the germline V gene are SQVTM and ANQGSEA. This CDR3 spans 15 amino acids. As originally analysed: Quantification of nucleated cells was approximated via reference gene primer amplification. Assay used: immunoSEQ multiplex PCR; TCRdb lists only in-frame clones, some missing. D and trimming were read from the DNA, whereas the V and J calls and clone size are those reported in that table. The repertoire holds approximately 300,000 clones, with nearly 90% as singletons. Participant-given clinical history determined each cohort assignment.

Sequenced input: PBMCs or T cells enriched from blood (not recorded which). The chain couples TRBV29-1 to TRBJ1-2, with 11 bases matching TRBD1. The receptor's source is a woman in her twenties or thirties who had recovered from COVID-19. The CDR3 coding sequence is TGCAGCGCCAAAAGGACAGGGGGCTCTAACTATGGCTACACCTTC. This codes for CSAKRTGGSNYGYTF.